The 20 T cell receptor beta chains given below trace back to one sample, sequenced in a study of blood T cell repertoires in COVID-19. The protocol was immunoSEQ multiplex PCR, while the TCRdb copy is restricted to in-frame clones and leaves out a portion. Of under 250,000 clones in the sample, 81% were seen once. The sample consisted of PBMCs or T cells enriched from blood (not recorded which). The source is a woman aged 45 to 65 with acute COVID-19.

This chain uses TRBV18 with TRBJ2-3, with D maybe TRBD2 (6 bases). Germline V gives CDR1 KGHSH, CDR2 LQKENI. CDR3 length: 14 residues. V lost 3 bases and J 4 bases, leaving 11 bases between the germline ends. The CDR3 coding sequence is TGTGCCAGCTCACCGAGGAGGGCCGCAGATACGCAGTATTTT. It specifies CASSPRRAADTQYF.

The rearrangement links TRBV25-1 to TRBJ2-5; possibly TRBD2 for D (6 bases). The CDR3 sequence is 15 residues long. V gave up 1 base and J gave up 5 bases, with 14 bases separating them. In germline, CDR1 is MGHDK, CDR2 SYGVNS. CDR3 sequence (DNA): TGTGCCAGCAGTGAATCGGGGGAAACAGTGGAGACCCAGTACTTC. This translates into CASSESGETVETQYF.

The chain employs TRBV7-7 and TRBJ2-3; the match to TRBD2 covers 8 bases. This CDR3 is 15 amino acids long. V gave up 3 bases and J gave up 3 bases; unmatched junction bases: 5. Germline CDR1 SSHAT, CDR2 FNYEAQ (reference sequence). The CDR3 bases are TGTGCCAGCAGCTTGACCGGGAGGGGTACAGATACGCAGTATTTT. Its translation is CASSLTGRGTDTQYF.

V usage is TRBV5-1 and J usage is TRBJ1-2, with 9 bases that match TRBD1. CDR3 length: 13 residues. After removal of 3 bases from V and 8 bases from J, the junction contained 5 bases not matched to a gene. Germline V gives CDR1 SGHRS, CDR2 YFSETQ. The chain's CDR3 is CASSWGTGQGYTF. The CDR3 DNA follows: TGCGCCAGCAGCTGGGGGACAGGGCAAGGCTACACCTTC.

The chain links TRBV6-6 to TRBJ2-7, with TRBD1 identical over 10 bases. Germline V CDR1 and CDR2: MNHNY, SVGAGI (reference sequence). The CDR3 extends over 15 amino acids. With V trimmed by 0 bases and J by 5 bases, 4 bases remained unmatched. The CDR3 bases are TGTGCCAGCAGTTACTCGACAGGGGGCGCGAACGAGCAGTACTTC. This gives the protein CASSYSTGGANEQYF.

The CDR3 DNA sequence: TGTGCCACCAAGTCCTGGGACAGGGGAAGCAATCAGCCCCAGCATTTT. This encodes CATKSWDRGSNQPQHF. J is TRBJ1-5 and V is TRBV19, with TRBD1 matching over 10 bases. The CDR3 is 16 amino acids. V shed 10 bases and J 1 base; nucleotides not matched to a gene: 10. Looked up from germline, CDR1 is LNHDA and CDR2 is SQIVND (reference sequence).

The V gene is TRBV20-1, the J gene TRBJ1-5, with a weak D call TRBD1 (5 bases). From germline, CDR1 is DFQATT and CDR2 SNEGSKA (reference sequence). Trimming pared 2 bases from V and 7 bases from J, leaving 6 bases between. The CDR3 consists of 11 residues. The CDR3 here is CSARQGQPQHF. The CDR3 region has the DNA TGCAGTGCTAGACAGGGACAGCCCCAGCATTTT.

The V gene is TRBV6-6, the J gene TRBJ2-3; D not resolved. Germline CDR1 and CDR2: MNHNY and SVGAGI (reference sequence). Trimming took off 6 bases at V and 8 bases at J, with 9 bases between the two ends. The CDR3 extends over 11 amino acids. The CDR3 is CASSQTGTQYF. In DNA form, the CDR3 reads TGTGCCAGCAGCCAAACCGGTACGCAGTATTTT.

This chain connects TRBV6-1 to TRBJ1-2; maybe TRBD1 (5 bases). Germline V lookup: CDR1 MNHNS, CDR2 SASEGT. This CDR3 is 15 amino acids long. The V end lost 1 base, the J end lost 5 bases, and 14 bases lay between the germline ends. CDR3 amino acids: CASSEGWRGGYGYTF. CDR3 coding DNA: TGTGCCAGCAGTGAAGGTTGGAGGGGTGGATATGGCTACACCTTC.

The rearrangement links TRBV5-4 to TRBJ2-5; possibly TRBD1 for D (6 bases). In germline, CDR1 is SGHNT, CDR2 YYREEE (reference sequence). V gave up 0 bases and J gave up 1 base, with 10 bases separating them. This CDR3 spans 15 amino acids. The CDR3 reads CASSLASTGQETQYF. The CDR3 DNA is TGTGCCAGCAGCTTGGCTTCGACAGGCCAAGAGACCCAGTACTTC.

This clone was counted between two and nine times. J is TRBJ1-1 and V is TRBV28; 7 bases line up with TRBD1. CDR3 length: 15 residues. Germline V gene sequence: CDR1 MDHEN, CDR2 SYDVKM. The trim removed 2 bases at V and 11 bases at J, leaving 14 bases unmatched. The CDR3 DNA sequence: TGTGCCAGCAGTTTAGAGGGGGCTGGAGGGGGGATCGCTTTCTTT. Protein sequence: CASSLEGAGGGIAFF. Drawing the rest from reference TRBV28 and TRBJ1-1, the complete variable domain is DVKVTQSSRYLVKRTGEKVFLECVQDMDHENMFWYRQDPGLGLRLIYFSYDVKMKEKGDIPEGYSVSREKKERFSLILESASTNQTSMYLCASSLEGAGGGIAFFGQGTRLTVV.

V usage is TRBV28 and J usage is TRBJ1-3; a possible D gene is TRBD1 (5 bases). The CDR3 length is 16 residues. Germline V gene sequence: CDR1 MDHEN, CDR2 SYDVKM. V was cut by 2 bases and J by 0 bases, with 11 bases left in between. The CDR3 DNA reads as TGTGCCAGCAGTTTAACAGGTCGCGCCTCTGGAAACACCATATATTTT. Amino acids: CASSLTGRASGNTIYF.

The chain uses TRBV4-3 and TRBJ2-2; a weak D match, TRBD1 (5 bases). Trimming stripped 4 bases from V and 3 bases from J, with 15 bases between. Per germline, CDR1 LGHNA and CDR2 YSLEER. CDR3 length: 16 amino acids. The CDR3 sequence is CASSPLGVLDTGELFF. The CDR3 nucleotides read TGCGCCAGCAGCCCCCTAGGGGTCTTGGACACCGGGGAGCTGTTTTTT.

V is TRBV6-2 or TRBV6-3 and J is TRBJ1-1, with D hard to call. V was clipped by 4 bases and J by 0 bases, with 3 bases between them. The CDR3 consists of 12 residues. From germline, CDR1 is MNHEY and CDR2 SVGEGT. The CDR3, as DNA: TGTGCCAGCAGTTCGGTGAACACTGAAGCTTTCTTT. Translated, it gives CASSSVNTEAFF.

This rearrangement joins TRBV6-5 to TRBJ1-1, with no clear D. This CDR3 is built from 15 residues. Per the germline V gene, CDR1 is MNHEY and CDR2 is SVGAGI. Between the trimmed V and J ends, which lost 0 bases and 0 bases, there was a span of 8 bases. CDR3 in DNA: TGTGCCAGCAGTTACTCTCGCGATTTGAACACTGAAGCTTTCTTT. Its protein product is CASSYSRDLNTEAFF.

The chain uses TRBV9 and TRBJ2-7, with 10 bases that match TRBD2. The V gene's germline CDR1 is SGDLS and CDR2 YYNGEE. The CDR3 has 12 amino acids. V gave up 3 bases and J gave up 8 bases; unmatched junction bases: 2. As DNA, the CDR3 is TGTGCCAGCAGCGGGACTAGCGGACAGCAGTACTTC. Translation: CASSGTSGQQYF.

V usage is TRBV9 and J usage is TRBJ2-3, with 9 nucleotides matching TRBD1. J was trimmed by 1 base and V by 5 bases; bases with no gene match: 8. The CDR3 length is 16 residues. Germline CDR1 SGDLS, CDR2 YYNGEE. Here the CDR3 DNA reads TGTGCCAGCAGACGGGACAGGGATTACGGCACAGATACGCAGTATTTT. Amino acid sequence: CASRRDRDYGTDTQYF.

The rearrangement links TRBV7-8 to TRBJ1-5, with 8 bases fitting TRBD1. The V gene's germline CDR1 is SGHVS and CDR2 FQNEAQ. J was trimmed by 5 bases and V by 4 bases; bases with no gene match: 4. The CDR3 spans 14 residues. CDR3 loop: CASSSTTGDQPQHF. The CDR3 bases are TGTGCCAGCAGCTCTACGACAGGGGATCAGCCCCAGCATTTT.

V is TRBV10-3 and J is TRBJ1-5; a weak D match, TRBD1 (6 bases). Per germline, CDR1 ENHRY and CDR2 SYGVKD. Trimming pared 8 bases from V and 2 bases from J, leaving 16 bases between. The CDR3 consists of 15 residues. CDR3 sequence: CAIGPGEGGNQPQHF. CDR3 nucleotide sequence: TGTGCCATCGGTCCGGGCGAGGGGGGCAATCAGCCCCAGCATTTT.

The chain uses TRBV28 and TRBJ1-1; no clear D. Trimming stripped 4 bases from V and 0 bases from J, with 12 bases between. The CDR3 contains 15 residues. Germline V CDR1 and CDR2: MDHEN, SYDVKM. CDR3 sequence reads: CASSYSPGLNTEAFF. CDR3 sequence (DNA): TGTGCCAGCAGTTACTCCCCGGGATTGAACACTGAAGCTTTCTTT.